This TCR beta chain derives from a study of T-cell memory formation after mild COVID-19. MiXCR, run by TCRdb on the 5' RACE reads, gives a single entry per CDR3 protein. This sample has under 250,000 distinct CDR3 sequences, with over 7.5% found just once. CDR1 SEHNR and CDR2 FQNEAQ come from the germline V gene (reference sequence). Trimming removed 7 bases at V and 5 bases at J, with 15 bases between. This CDR3 region has 14 residues. This clonotype was counted at least ten times. The sample comprised PBMCs or a T cell subset sorted from them (not recorded which). The chain recombines TRBV7-9 with TRBJ2-1; unclear D gene. The sequence came from a man aged 18 to 29 who had mild COVID-19 (a few samples of this study predate the infection). Cell type and time point are not known. The CDR3 region has the DNA TGTGCCAGCATTCGAAGTGGCGGAAACAATGAGCAGTTCTTC. Amino acids: CASIRSGGNNEQFF.